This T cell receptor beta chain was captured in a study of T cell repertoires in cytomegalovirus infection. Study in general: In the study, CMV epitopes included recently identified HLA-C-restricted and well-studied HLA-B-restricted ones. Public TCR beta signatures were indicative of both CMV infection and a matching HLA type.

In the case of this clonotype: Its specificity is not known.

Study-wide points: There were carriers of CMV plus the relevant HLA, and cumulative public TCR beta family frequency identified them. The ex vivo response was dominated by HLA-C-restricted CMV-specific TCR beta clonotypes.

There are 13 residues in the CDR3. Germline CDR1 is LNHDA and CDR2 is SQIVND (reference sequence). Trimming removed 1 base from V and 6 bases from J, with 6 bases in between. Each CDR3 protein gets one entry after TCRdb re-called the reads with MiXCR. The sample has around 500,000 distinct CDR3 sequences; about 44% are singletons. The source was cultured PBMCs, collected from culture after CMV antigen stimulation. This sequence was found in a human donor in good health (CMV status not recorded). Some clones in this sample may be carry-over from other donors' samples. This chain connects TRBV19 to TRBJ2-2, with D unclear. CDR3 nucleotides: TGTGCCAGTAGTATAGTCGGTCCCGGGGAGCTGTTTTTT. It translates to CASSIVGPGELFF.